This is a list of T cell receptor beta chains from one sample in a study of prognosis after radiotherapy for stage I lung cancer. From the multiplex PCR reads, TCRdb called clonotypes with MiXCR, one entry per CDR3 protein. The sample has roughly 11,000 distinct CDR3 sequences, over 35% seen once. Here the sequenced sample was PBMCs, taken before or after stereotactic body radiation therapy (not recorded which). The receptor set was obtained from a donor over 45 with non-small cell lung cancer. The CDR3 runs from the conserved cysteine through the conserved F or W. Each record gives: D gene, clone size, J gene, V gene, CDR3 length, CDR3 protein, CDR3 DNA. A D gene is named only where the DNA matches it firmly. Rows may omit the clone size; those that give it use once, few, many or a size class.

D gene: TRBD2; clone size: many; J gene: TRBJ2-3; V gene: TRBV5-1; CDR3 length: 15; CDR3 protein: CASRPQRGGTDTQYF; CDR3 DNA: TGCGCCAGCAGACCTCAGCGGGGCGGCACAGATACGCAGTATTTT
D gene: .; clone size: many; J gene: TRBJ1-5; V gene: TRBV7-9; CDR3 length: 17; CDR3 protein: CASSADADQYSNQPQHF; CDR3 DNA: TGTGCCAGCAGCGCGGACGCGGACCAGTATAGCAATCAGCCCCAGCATTTT
D gene: TRBD1; clone size: many; J gene: TRBJ2-7; V gene: TRBV18; CDR3 length: 15; CDR3 protein: CASSPTGGMSYEQYF; CDR3 DNA: TGTGCCAGCTCACCAACAGGGGGTATGTCTTACGAGCAGTACTTC
D gene: TRBD1; clone size: many; J gene: TRBJ1-1; V gene: TRBV4-3; CDR3 length: 14; CDR3 protein: CASSQRQGSTEAFF; CDR3 DNA: TGCGCCAGCAGCCAAAGACAGGGGAGCACTGAAGCTTTCTTT
D gene: TRBD2; clone size: many; J gene: TRBJ2-2; V gene: TRBV4-1; CDR3 length: 18; CDR3 protein: CASRLGFREGLNTGELFF; CDR3 DNA: TGCGCCAGCCGGTTGGGGTTCCGGGAGGGCTTGAACACCGGGGAGCTGTTTTTT
D gene: .; clone size: many; J gene: TRBJ2-1; V gene: TRBV29-1; CDR3 length: 13; CDR3 protein: CSGNLANYNEQFF; CDR3 DNA: TGCAGCGGAAACTTAGCGAATTACAATGAGCAGTTCTTC
D gene: .; clone size: many; J gene: TRBJ2-3; V gene: TRBV7-9; CDR3 length: 14; CDR3 protein: CASSPLGAGDTQYF; CDR3 DNA: TGTGCCAGCAGCCCCCTGGGGGCGGGAGATACGCAGTATTTT
D gene: .; clone size: many; J gene: TRBJ1-2; V gene: TRBV7-9; CDR3 length: 15; CDR3 protein: CASSTNSRFGYGYTF; CDR3 DNA: TGTGCCAGCAGCACCAACAGTCGGTTTGGGTATGGCTACACCTTC
D gene: TRBD2; clone size: medium-sized; J gene: TRBJ2-7; V gene: TRBV28; CDR3 length: 15; CDR3 protein: CASSFGLAGTYEQYF; CDR3 DNA: TGTGCCAGCAGCTTCGGACTAGCGGGAACCTACGAGCAGTACTTC
D gene: .; clone size: .; J gene: TRBJ2-1; V gene: TRBV24-1; CDR3 length: 14; CDR3 protein: CATRDTGSYNEQFF; CDR3 DNA: TGTGCCACCAGGGACACCGGCTCCTACAATGAGCAGTTCTTC
D gene: .; clone size: large; J gene: TRBJ2-7; V gene: TRBV6-2/TRBV6-3; CDR3 length: 11; CDR3 protein: CASSYPDEQYF; CDR3 DNA: TGTGCCAGCAGTTACCCCGACGAGCAGTACTTC
D gene: .; clone size: .; J gene: TRBJ2-3; V gene: TRBV5-1; CDR3 length: 15; CDR3 protein: CASSLKGTGGDTQYF; CDR3 DNA: TGCGCCAGCAGCTTGAAAGGGACGGGTGGAGATACGCAGTATTTT
D gene: TRBD2; clone size: .; J gene: TRBJ2-7; V gene: TRBV12-3/TRBV12-4; CDR3 length: 14; CDR3 protein: CASSLLAGGGEQYF; CDR3 DNA: TGTGCCAGCAGTTTATTGGCGGGAGGAGGAGAGCAGTACTTC
D gene: .; clone size: many; J gene: TRBJ2-5; V gene: TRBV19; CDR3 length: 15; CDR3 protein: CASSLKLSAAGTQYF; CDR3 DNA: TGTGCCAGTAGTTTAAAGCTGTCGGCCGCGGGGACCCAGTACTTC
D gene: .; clone size: .; J gene: TRBJ2-1; V gene: TRBV4-1; CDR3 length: 16; CDR3 protein: CASSFRGLAVYNEQFF; CDR3 DNA: TGCGCCAGCAGCTTCAGGGGTCTAGCAGTCTACAATGAGCAGTTCTTC
D gene: .; clone size: .; J gene: TRBJ2-3; V gene: TRBV11-2; CDR3 length: 16; CDR3 protein: CASSSTVPRGTDTQYF; CDR3 DNA: TGTGCCAGCAGCTCCACGGTCCCCAGGGGCACAGATACGCAGTATTTT
D gene: TRBD2; clone size: .; J gene: TRBJ2-2; V gene: TRBV11-2; CDR3 length: 17; CDR3 protein: CASSQIPPGLASGELFF; CDR3 DNA: TGTGCCAGCAGTCAAATACCACCGGGACTAGCGTCCGGGGAGCTGTTTTTT
D gene: TRBD2; clone size: many; J gene: TRBJ2-5; V gene: TRBV9; CDR3 length: 16; CDR3 protein: CASSVDQRGDLETQYF; CDR3 DNA: TGTGCCAGCAGCGTAGACCAGCGGGGGGACCTAGAGACCCAGTACTTC
D gene: .; clone size: many; J gene: TRBJ1-6; V gene: TRBV25-1; CDR3 length: 13; CDR3 protein: CASSVGPNSPLHF; CDR3 DNA: TGTGCCAGCAGTGTTGGCCCTAATTCGCCCCTCCACTTT
D gene: .; clone size: many; J gene: TRBJ1-1; V gene: TRBV12-3/TRBV12-4; CDR3 length: 12; CDR3 protein: CASNVGGREAFF; CDR3 DNA: TGTGCCAGCAATGTGGGAGGGAGGGAAGCTTTCTTT
D gene: TRBD2; clone size: many; J gene: TRBJ2-5; V gene: TRBV19; CDR3 length: 15; CDR3 protein: CASSKPGLAKETQYF; CDR3 DNA: TGTGCCAGTAGTAAACCGGGACTAGCCAAAGAGACCCAGTACTTC
D gene: .; clone size: .; J gene: TRBJ2-1; V gene: TRBV7-3; CDR3 length: 11; CDR3 protein: CASSFSNEQFF; CDR3 DNA: TGTGCCAGCAGCTTTAGCAATGAGCAGTTCTTC
D gene: TRBD1; clone size: medium-sized; J gene: TRBJ1-6; V gene: TRBV20-1; CDR3 length: 15; CDR3 protein: CSARYPGTESSPLHF; CDR3 DNA: TGCAGTGCTAGATACCCTGGGACAGAAAGTTCACCCCTCCACTTT
D gene: TRBD2; clone size: many; J gene: TRBJ2-2; V gene: TRBV7-3; CDR3 length: 17; CDR3 protein: CASSQGGLAKNTGELFF; CDR3 DNA: TGTGCCAGCAGCCAGGGGGGACTAGCGAAGAACACCGGGGAGCTGTTTTTT
D gene: TRBD1; clone size: many; J gene: TRBJ1-5; V gene: TRBV20-1; CDR3 length: 13; CDR3 protein: CSATTGGDQPQHF; CDR3 DNA: TGCAGTGCTACTACAGGGGGCGATCAGCCCCAGCATTTT
D gene: .; clone size: many; J gene: TRBJ2-2; V gene: TRBV12-3/TRBV12-4; CDR3 length: 15; CDR3 protein: CASRPDGSNTGELFF; CDR3 DNA: TGTGCCAGCAGACCGGACGGATCGAACACCGGGGAGCTGTTTTTT
D gene: .; clone size: many; J gene: TRBJ2-1; V gene: TRBV7-2; CDR3 length: 16; CDR3 protein: CASRRGPVSSYNEQFF; CDR3 DNA: TGTGCCAGCAGGAGGGGTCCGGTCAGCTCCTACAATGAGCAGTTCTTC
D gene: .; clone size: many; J gene: TRBJ2-3; V gene: TRBV28; CDR3 length: 15; CDR3 protein: CASSDRVPHKDTQYF; CDR3 DNA: TGTGCCAGCTCTGATAGGGTCCCACACAAGGATACGCAGTATTTT
D gene: .; clone size: .; J gene: TRBJ2-7; V gene: TRBV6-1; CDR3 length: 12; CDR3 protein: CASKGRGYEQYF; CDR3 DNA: TGTGCCAGCAAAGGGAGAGGATACGAGCAGTACTTC
D gene: TRBD2; clone size: many; J gene: TRBJ2-3; V gene: TRBV24-1; CDR3 length: 14; CDR3 protein: CATSSGGSTDTQYF; CDR3 DNA: TGTGCCACCAGTAGCGGGGGAAGCACAGATACGCAGTATTTT
D gene: .; clone size: many; J gene: TRBJ2-2; V gene: TRBV7-2; CDR3 length: 12; CDR3 protein: CASSSYTGELFF; CDR3 DNA: TGTGCCAGCAGCAGTTACACCGGGGAGCTGTTTTTT
D gene: TRBD2; clone size: once; J gene: TRBJ2-3; V gene: TRBV3-1; CDR3 length: 17; CDR3 protein: CASSQDSGGLLTDTQYF; CDR3 DNA: TGTGCCAGCAGCCAAGATAGCGGGGGACTGCTTACAGATACGCAGTATTTT
D gene: .; clone size: many; J gene: TRBJ2-3; V gene: TRBV6-1; CDR3 length: 17; CDR3 protein: CASSTEGQSRGTDTQYF; CDR3 DNA: TGTGCCAGCAGTACCGAAGGACAGTCCAGGGGCACAGATACGCAGTATTTT